The 17 T cell receptor beta chains below all came from one sample that was sequenced in a study of blood T cell repertoires in COVID-19. Some clones are missing from TCRdb's copy, which holds only in-frame ones; the method was immunoSEQ multiplex PCR. The sample lists just under 55,000 clones; 90% were seen once. Sequenced input: peripheral blood. These receptors all come from a middle-aged woman with active COVID-19.

V and J are TRBV7-2 and TRBJ2-4, with 13 bases fitting TRBD2. The CDR3 has 14 residues. The V segment lost 5 bases and the J segment 7 bases; nucleotides outside the gene matches: 2. In germline, CDR1 is SGHTA, CDR2 FQGNSA. The CDR3 DNA reads TGTGCCAGCAGCCCGGGACTAGCGGGGAACATTCAGTACTTC. It encodes CASSPGLAGNIQYF.

V gene TRBV4-3 combines with J gene TRBJ2-5, with 8 bases that match TRBD1. The length of the CDR3 is 14 residues. Germline V CDR1 and CDR2: LGHNA, YSLEER. Germline trimming cut 4 bases from V and 3 bases from J; bases unmatched to any gene: 4. The CDR3, as DNA: TGCGCCAGCAGCCCTGGACAGGGTGAAGAGACCCAGTACTTC. Translated: CASSPGQGEETQYF.

The chain combines TRBV2 with TRBJ1-4; D unresolved. The CDR3 is 13 amino acids. Trimming took 6 bases from V and 6 from J, leaving 11 bases between them. Germline V gene lookup returns CDR1 SNHLY and CDR2 FYNNEI. The CDR3 sequence: CASSVLGDEKLFF. The CDR3, as DNA: TGTGCCAGCAGCGTTTTAGGAGATGAAAAACTGTTTTTT.

The CDR3 is CATSRRQGEHEKLFF. The DNA for the CDR3 is TGTGCCACCAGCAGACGACAGGGGGAACATGAAAAACTGTTTTTT. V and J are TRBV15 and TRBJ1-4, with TRBD1 identical over 9 bases. J gave up 6 bases and V 2 bases, and 4 bases lay outside the gene matches. This CDR3 contains 15 residues. The germline V gene has CDR1 LNHNV and CDR2 YYDKDF (reference sequence).

This clone was found once. The chain recombines TRBV25-1 with TRBJ2-7; D not resolved. CDR1 is MGHDK, CDR2 SYGVNS, per germline. The CDR3 loop spans 16 amino acids. Trimming took 3 bases from V and 5 from J, leaving 20 bases between them. The CDR3 region is CASSDPGREVQNEQYF. In nucleotides, the CDR3 is TGTGCCAGCAGTGACCCCGGTCGCGAGGTCCAAAACGAGCAGTACTTC.

This sequence joins TRBV7-9 and TRBJ2-7; D is undetermined. The ends were cut back, 5 bases at V and 0 bases at J, with 17 bases in the middle. In germline, CDR1 is SEHNR, CDR2 FQNEAQ (reference sequence). The CDR3 loop spans 16 amino acids. The CDR3 loop reads CASSPLRPRSSYEQYF. CDR3 bases: TGTGCCAGCAGCCCTCTGCGGCCTAGGAGCTCCTACGAGCAGTACTTC. Full variable domain (remainder filled in from reference TRBV7-9 and TRBJ2-7): DTGVSQNPRHKITKRGQNVTFRCDPISEHNRLYWYRQTLGQGPEFLTYFQNEAQLEKSRLLSDRFSAERPKGSFSTLEIQRTEQGDSAMYLCASSPLRPRSSYEQYFGPGTRLTVT.

The V call is TRBV9, the J call TRBJ2-3, with 8 bases aligning to TRBD2. From germline, CDR1 is SGDLS and CDR2 YYNGEE. Germline trimming cut 0 bases from V and 3 bases from J; bases unmatched to any gene: 9. This CDR3 spans 17 amino acids. The CDR3, as DNA: TGTGCCAGCAGCGTAGGGGGGACTAGTCGTGGTACAGATACGCAGTATTTT. This sequence encodes CASSVGGTSRGTDTQYF.

The chain recombines TRBV30 with TRBJ1-2, with 7 bases that match TRBD1. The V gene end was trimmed by 0 bases and the J gene end by 3 bases; junction bases not matched to a gene: 10. Germline-derived CDR1 and CDR2 are GTSNPN and SVGIG (reference sequence). CDR3 size: 16 residues. The CDR3 here is CAWSVRFGGQYYGYTF. CDR3 bases: TGTGCCTGGAGTGTACGCTTTGGGGGACAGTACTATGGCTACACCTTC.

The chain employs TRBV19 and TRBJ1-4; a weak D match, TRBD1 (6 bases). Germline V gene lookup returns CDR1 LNHDA and CDR2 SQIVND (reference sequence). This CDR3 is built from 15 residues. V gave up 5 bases and J gave up 3 bases, with 13 bases separating them. The CDR3 region is CASSALGGANEKLFF. DNA of the CDR3: TGTGCCAGTAGTGCTTTAGGGGGGGCTAATGAAAAACTGTTTTTT.

The chain couples TRBV6-5 to TRBJ1-6, with D tentatively TRBD1 (6 bases). Germline V gene data show CDR1 as MNHEY and CDR2 as SVGAGI. The V end was cut by 5 bases, the J end by 10 bases, with 12 bases between. The length of the CDR3 is 13 residues. The CDR3 loop reads CASSNDGGSPLHF. CDR3 DNA sequence: TGTGCCAGCAGTAATGATGGGGGCTCACCCCTCCACTTT.

This chain connects TRBV19 to TRBJ1-5; D perhaps matches TRBD1 (5 bases). Germline-derived CDR1 and CDR2 are LNHDA and SQIVND (reference sequence). The V gene lost 2 bases and the J gene lost 5 bases, with 10 bases spanning the gap. CDR3 length: 14 residues. The CDR3 region is CASSIRGNDQPQHF. The CDR3 DNA follows: TGTGCCAGTAGTATAAGGGGTAACGATCAGCCCCAGCATTTT.

V and J are TRBV27 and TRBJ2-2, with D possibly matching TRBD2 (5 bases). Per the germline V gene, CDR1 is MNHEY and CDR2 is SMNVEV (reference sequence). Between the trimmed V and J ends, which lost 2 bases and 2 bases, there was a span of 12 bases. The CDR3 extends over 16 amino acids. For the CDR3, the DNA is TGTGCCAGCAGTTTAGCCGAGGGATCCAACACCGGGGAGCTGTTTTTT. Translation: CASSLAEGSNTGELFF.

Concerning this clone: At one boundary the junction diverges from the germline segment, which might be a read error. The chain has TRBV30 and TRBJ2-7; 11 bases align to TRBD2. Germline values: CDR1 GTSNPN, CDR2 SVGIG (reference sequence). The CDR3 is 13 amino acids. The CDR3 region has the DNA TGTGCCTGGAGTGTACTGACTAGCGGGACCCTACACTTC. It encodes CAWSVLTSGTLHF.

This clone showed up just once. The genes are TRBV4-2 and TRBJ2-1; 8 bases map to TRBD2. Germline assignment: CDR1 LGHNA and CDR2 YNFKEQ. V shed 0 bases, J shed 10 bases, and the junction held 11 bases outside the gene matches. CDR3 length equals 16 residues. The CDR3 DNA is TGTGCCAGCAGCCAAGATGGGACTAGGGGTTTGATGGAGCAGTTCTTC. Protein product: CASSQDGTRGLMEQFF.

The chain has TRBV24-1 and TRBJ2-1, with a tentative D call TRBD2 (6 bases). This CDR3 is built from 16 residues. Per germline, CDR1 KGHDR and CDR2 SFDVKD. Trimming stripped 4 bases from V and 0 bases from J, with 12 bases between. The CDR3 loop reads CATSDTTSRSYNEQFF. As DNA, the CDR3 is TGTGCCACCAGTGACACCACTAGCCGCTCCTACAATGAGCAGTTCTTC.

The chain couples TRBV5-8 to TRBJ2-7; TRBD1 agrees at 7 bases. Trimming removed 4 bases from V and 13 bases from J; junction bases left unmatched: 11. This CDR3 contains 12 residues. Looked up from germline, CDR1 is SGHTS and CDR2 is YDEGEE. The CDR3 sequence: CASSRRTGPVYF. DNA of the CDR3: TGTGCCAGCAGCCGACGGACAGGTCCGGTATACTTC.

The chain uses TRBV2 and TRBJ1-5, with D uncertain. The CDR3 totals 13 residues. Trimming shortened V by 5 bases and J by 0 bases, and 5 bases separated the two germline ends. Germline V CDR1 and CDR2: SNHLY, FYNNEI. The DNA for the CDR3 is TGTGCCAGCAGTCCCCGTAGCAATCAGCCCCAGCATTTT. Translation gives CASSPRSNQPQHF.